Below are 31 T cell receptor beta chains sequenced from a single sample in a study of T cell responses to AZD1222 COVID-19 vaccine. TCRdb keeps only in-frame clones here, not all; method: immunoSEQ multiplex PCR. This sample carries some 140,000 clones, about 93% of them seen once, and the ten largest clones take 6% to 7.5%. The input for sequencing was peripheral blood, taken 28 days after the second AZD1222 dose. Source of these receptors: an adult who received the AZD1222 COVID-19 vaccine.

The chain has TRBV18 and TRBJ1-1, with D possibly being TRBD1 (5 bases). The CDR3 consists of 16 residues. Trimming took 3 bases from V and 0 from J, leaving 14 bases between them. Germline-derived CDR1 and CDR2 are KGHSH and LQKENI. CDR3 region: CASSPAGRGMNTEAFF. The CDR3 DNA follows: TGTGCCAGCTCACCGGCTGGGAGGGGTATGAACACTGAAGCTTTCTTT. Together with reference TRBV18 and TRBJ1-1, the CDR3 gives the full variable domain: NAGVMQNPRHLVRRRGQEARLRCSPMKGHSHVYWYRQLPEEGLKFMVYLQKENIIDESGMPKERFSAEFPKEGPSILRIQQVVRGDSAAYFCASSPAGRGMNTEAFFGQGTRLTVV.

The gene calls are TRBV12-3 or TRBV12-4 and TRBJ1-3; D is uncertain. The CDR3 totals 13 residues. V lost 7 bases and J lost 0, with 7 bases in between. The CDR3 spells CASMLGSGNTIYF. The CDR3 DNA is TGTGCCAGCATGTTGGGCTCTGGAAACACCATATATTTT.

The gene calls are TRBV5-1 and TRBJ1-2; D remains unclear. Germline-derived CDR1 and CDR2 are SGHRS and YFSETQ. V was trimmed by 5 bases and J by 5 bases, leaving 16 bases between them. The length of the CDR3 is 14 residues. CDR3 in amino acids: CASRNWADVYGYTF. The CDR3 nucleotides read TGCGCCAGCAGAAATTGGGCAGATGTATATGGCTACACCTTC. Variable domain in full (rest from reference TRBV5-1 and TRBJ1-2): KAGVTQTPRYLIKTRGQQVTLSCSPISGHRSVSWYQQTPGQGLQFLFEYFSETQRNKGNFPGRFSGRQFSNSRSEMNVSTLELGDSALYLCASRNWADVYGYTFGSGTRLTVV.

The V and J genes are TRBV7-8 and TRBJ1-2; 10 bases line up with TRBD1. Germline loops: CDR1 SGHVS, CDR2 FQNEAQ. This CDR3 comprises 14 residues. Trimming cost V 5 bases and J 4 bases; bases outside gene matches: 4. The DNA for the CDR3 is TGTGCCAGCAGCCCCCGGACAGGGGGCTATGGCTACACCTTC. Amino acid sequence: CASSPRTGGYGYTF.

The chain carries TRBV27 and TRBJ2-7; a possible D gene is TRBD1 (5 bases). Looked up from germline, CDR1 is MNHEY and CDR2 is SMNVEV (reference sequence). The CDR3 spans 14 residues. Trimming stripped 3 bases from V and 0 bases from J, with 9 bases between. The CDR3 here is CASSFRQGSYEQYF. The CDR3 region has the DNA TGTGCCAGCAGTTTTCGGCAGGGCTCCTACGAGCAGTACTTC.

The gene calls are TRBV7-9 and TRBJ1-2; D perhaps matches TRBD1 (6 bases). CDR3 length equals 14 residues. Germline V gene data show CDR1 as SEHNR and CDR2 as FQNEAQ (reference sequence). The ends were cut back, 6 bases at V and 3 bases at J, with 14 bases in the middle. CDR3 region: CASRQIQGDYGYTF. CDR3 sequence (DNA): TGTGCCAGCAGACAGATACAGGGAGACTATGGCTACACCTTC.

The V call is TRBV4-3, the J call TRBJ1-4, with D unclear. Trimming took 0 bases from V and 8 from J, leaving 10 bases between them. Per germline, CDR1 LGHNA and CDR2 YSLEER. The length of the CDR3 is 14 residues. CDR3: CASSQDFLGEKLFF. In DNA form, the CDR3 reads TGCGCCAGCAGCCAAGATTTTCTTGGGGAAAAACTGTTTTTT.

About this clone: This same CDR3 is encoded by further DNA sequences in the sample. The chain uses TRBV12-3 or TRBV12-4 and TRBJ1-5; D unresolved. This CDR3 comprises 13 residues. V was shortened by 0 bases and J by 4 bases, with 4 bases between the two germline ends. The CDR3 DNA reads TGTGCCAGCAGTTTAGCGGAAAATCAGCCCCAGCATTTT. Encoded protein: CASSLAENQPQHF.

The CDR3 bases are TGTGCCAGCAGCAATATCCGGAGCACAGATACGCAGTATTTT. The encoded protein is CASSNIRSTDTQYF. V is TRBV7-6 and J is TRBJ2-3; D not resolved. Looked up from germline, CDR1 is SGHVS and CDR2 is FNYEAQ. The CDR3 runs to 14 residues. Trimming took 5 bases from V and 0 from J, leaving 9 bases between them.

The CDR3 nucleotides read TGTGCCAGCAATGAGGGGGTAAATCAGCCCCAGCATTTT. It codes for CASNEGVNQPQHF. V is TRBV28 and J is TRBJ1-5; TRBD1 is a possible D gene (6 bases). V lost 7 bases and J 4 bases, leaving 11 bases between the germline ends. The CDR3 sequence is 13 residues long. CDR1 is MDHEN, CDR2 SYDVKM, per germline.

This chain uses TRBV4-2 with TRBJ2-7; 11 bases line up with TRBD2. V trimming: 1 base; J trimming: 4 bases; junction bases outside the gene matches: 3. The CDR3 has 15 residues. Germline lookup yields CDR1 LGHNA and CDR2 YNFKEQ. The CDR3 DNA reads as TGTGCCAGCAGCCAAGCCCTAGCGGGGGGATACGAGCAGTACTTC. This sequence encodes CASSQALAGGYEQYF.

The chain recombines TRBV19 with TRBJ1-5; D possibly corresponds to TRBD1 (5 bases). Per germline, CDR1 LNHDA and CDR2 SQIVND (reference sequence). Trimming pared 7 bases from V and 5 bases from J, leaving 21 bases between. The CDR3 length is 16 residues. CDR3 nucleotide sequence: TGTGCCAGTAAGGACATCCGGACAAGGGTTCATCAGCCCCAGCATTTT. Its translation: CASKDIRTRVHQPQHF.

The chain couples TRBV11-2 to TRBJ1-4; TRBD1 matches at 7 bases. The CDR3 has 16 amino acids. CDR1 and CDR2 from the germline V gene are SGHAT and FQNNGV. V shed 5 bases, J shed 2 bases, and the junction held 8 bases outside the gene matches. CDR3 sequence reads: CASSPTGWGTNEKLFF. As DNA, the CDR3 is TGTGCCAGCAGCCCGACAGGGTGGGGCACTAATGAAAAACTGTTTTTT.

The chain is built from TRBV15 and TRBJ1-6, with 8 bases identical to TRBD1. J was trimmed by 10 bases and V by 3 bases; bases with no gene match: 5. There are 14 residues in the CDR3. Germline CDR1 and CDR2: LNHNV and YYDKDF (reference sequence). DNA of the CDR3: TGTGCCACCAGCAGGATGACAGGGGTATCACCCCTCCACTTT. Protein sequence: CATSRMTGVSPLHF.

The chain links TRBV19 to TRBJ1-2; a weak D match, TRBD1 (5 bases). CDR1 is LNHDA and CDR2 is SQIVND in the germline V gene (reference sequence). The V and J ends lost 3 bases and 7 bases respectively, with 12 bases between them. The CDR3 has 13 residues. CDR3 in DNA: TGTGCCAGTAGTATTGTTGGGGGTTTTGGCTACACCTTC. Residues: CASSIVGGFGYTF. The full variable domain, its missing parts supplied by reference TRBV19 and TRBJ1-2, is DGGITQSPKYLFRKEGQNVTLSCEQNLNHDAMYWYRQDPGQGLRLIYYSQIVNDFQKGDIAEGYSVSREKKESFPLTVTSAQKNPTAFYLCASSIVGGFGYTFGSGTRLTVV.

The chain recombines TRBV30 with TRBJ1-2, with 9 bases aligning to TRBD1. V shed 8 bases, J shed 0 bases, and the junction held 4 bases outside the gene matches. Germline values: CDR1 GTSNPN, CDR2 SVGIG (reference sequence). The CDR3 has 13 amino acids. CDR3 residues: CAGWTGANYGYTF. The CDR3 DNA is TGTGCCGGCTGGACAGGGGCTAACTATGGCTACACCTTC.

This chain connects TRBV6-5 to TRBJ1-6, with D perhaps matching TRBD1 (6 bases). Trimming shortened V by 4 bases and J by 8 bases, and 15 bases separated the two germline ends. Germline CDR1 MNHEY, CDR2 SVGAGI. The CDR3 is made up of 15 amino acids. The CDR3 region has the DNA TGTGCCAGCAGTTCAAACAGGGAAGGTGATTCACCCCTCCACTTT. Translation gives CASSSNREGDSPLHF.

The chain recombines TRBV27 with TRBJ2-7; D might be TRBD1 (6 bases). The CDR3 is 14 amino acids. V was shortened by 7 bases and J by 2 bases, with 15 bases between the two germline ends. Germline V gene sequence: CDR1 MNHEY, CDR2 SMNVEV (reference sequence). DNA of the CDR3: TGTGCCAGCAAAAGGGACATGACTACCTACGAGCAGTACTTC. This codes for CASKRDMTTYEQYF.

CDR3 sequence reads: CASSLGQGPIGEQFF. The CDR3 DNA is TGTGCCAGCAGTTTAGGGCAGGGCCCCATCGGTGAGCAGTTCTTC. The rearrangement joins TRBV27 to TRBJ2-1, with a tentative D call TRBD1 (5 bases). CDR1 MNHEY and CDR2 SMNVEV come from the germline V gene (reference sequence). With 2 bases removed from V and 9 bases from J, the gap between germline ends came to 17 bases. The CDR3 contains 15 residues.

CDR3 nucleotide sequence: TGTGCCAGCAGTCCGGCACTGACAGGGGGCTATGGCTACACCTTC. Translation gives CASSPALTGGYGYTF. V usage is TRBV27 and J usage is TRBJ1-2, with TRBD1 identical over 9 bases. Trimming removed 5 bases from V and 4 bases from J; junction bases left unmatched: 8. CDR1 is MNHEY, CDR2 SMNVEV, per germline (reference sequence). The CDR3 is 15 residues long.

This chain connects TRBV18 to TRBJ1-5, with 7 bases identical to TRBD1. CDR1 is KGHSH and CDR2 is LQKENI in the germline V gene. The CDR3 totals 16 residues. Trimming took 0 bases from V and 11 from J; bases not matched to a gene: 13. For the CDR3, the DNA is TGTGCCAGCTCACCACCCGGGACAGCCCAACCCGGGGCCCAGCATTTT. It encodes CASSPPGTAQPGAQHF.

The rearrangement joins TRBV7-6 to TRBJ2-3; unclear D gene. The CDR3 is 12 amino acids. CDR1 SGHVS and CDR2 FNYEAQ come from the germline V gene. Trimming cost V 5 bases and J 5 bases, with 8 bases left between them. The CDR3, as DNA: TGTGCCAGCAGCCCCTTGGTAGATACGCAGTATTTT. It codes for CASSPLVDTQYF. The entire variable domain, with the rest obtained from reference TRBV7-6 and TRBJ2-3, is as follows: GAGVSQSPRYKVTKRGQDVALRCDPISGHVSLYWYRQALGQGPEFLTYFNYEAQQDKSGLPNDRFSAERPEGSISTLTIQRTEQRDSAMYRCASSPLVDTQYFGPGTRLTVL.

J is TRBJ2-2 and V is TRBV4-2; no reliable D call. The CDR3 covers 15 residues. Germline CDR1 reads LGHNA; CDR2 reads YNFKEQ. V lost 4 bases, J lost 4 bases, and 13 bases lay in between. CDR3 sequence (DNA): TGTGCCAGCAGCCCCCGGACGGTGGGCACCGGGGAGCTGTTTTTT. It translates to CASSPRTVGTGELFF.

CDR3 nucleotides: TGTGCCAGCAGCCAAGTACTAGGAGATACGCAGTATTTT. Translating it yields CASSQVLGDTQYF. V is TRBV3-1 (or the pseudogene TRBV3-2) and J is TRBJ2-3, with D possibly matching TRBD2 (5 bases). Germline values: CDR1 LGHDT, CDR2 YNNKEL (reference sequence). The CDR3 loop spans 13 amino acids. Trimming took off 1 base at V and 5 bases at J, with 7 bases between the two ends.

The rearrangement links TRBV21-1 to TRBJ1-1. TRBV21-1 is a pseudogene segment. The CDR3 is made up of 17 amino acids. In nucleotides, the CDR3 is TGTGCCAGCACCCTCCAGAGGGCGACGAACCCGAACACTGAAGCTTTCTTT. Its protein is CASTLQRATNPNTEAFF.

The CDR3 DNA is TGTGCCAGCAGCGACATTGGACAGGGTGTCAATGAGCAGTTCTTC. Its translation: CASSDIGQGVNEQFF. This chain uses TRBV7-3 with TRBJ2-1, with 8 bases lining up with TRBD1. Germline lookup yields CDR1 SGHTA and CDR2 FQGTGA. V was clipped by 5 bases and J by 6 bases; unmatched bases: 9. This CDR3 spans 15 amino acids.

This rearrangement joins TRBV7-6 to TRBJ1-1; D is unclear. V was clipped by 4 bases and J by 1 base, with 7 bases between them. The CDR3 runs to 13 residues. Germline CDR1 reads SGHVS; CDR2 reads FNYEAQ. DNA for the CDR3: TGTGCCAGCAGCTGGAGACCGAACACTGAAGCTTTCTTT. Its translation is CASSWRPNTEAFF.

This chain uses TRBV9 with TRBJ1-6; 7 bases map to TRBD1. This CDR3 has 14 amino acids. The trim removed 3 bases at V and 9 bases at J, leaving 6 bases unmatched. CDR1 and CDR2 from the germline V gene are SGDLS and YYNGEE. The CDR3 DNA sequence: TGTGCCAGCAGCGCCGGACAGGATTTTTCACCCCTCCACTTT. It is translated as CASSAGQDFSPLHF. The full variable domain, rest sourced from reference TRBV9 and TRBJ1-6, is DSGVTQTPKHLITATGQRVTLRCSPRSGDLSVYWYQQSLDQGLQFLIQYYNGEERAKGNILERFSAQQFPDLHSELNLSSLELGDSALYFCASSAGQDFSPLHFGNGTRLTVT.

The chain recombines TRBV19 with TRBJ2-2; 11 nucleotides match TRBD2. Germline CDR1 reads LNHDA; CDR2 reads SQIVND (reference sequence). The CDR3 length is 12 residues. V dropped 10 bases and J dropped 8; count of bases not matched to a gene: 3. In DNA, the CDR3 is TGTGCCACCAGGACTAGCGGGGGGGAGCTGTTTTTT. Its translation is CATRTSGGELFF.

The chain uses TRBV5-5 and TRBJ1-5; weak D call: TRBD1 (5 bases). This CDR3 comprises 17 residues. Germline V gene lookup returns CDR1 SGHKS and CDR2 YYEKEE (reference sequence). V was pared by 0 bases and J by 9 bases, with 22 bases between. The CDR3 region is CASSLGIGGDFSPPQHF. Here the CDR3 DNA reads TGTGCCAGCAGCTTGGGAATTGGGGGGGACTTCAGTCCGCCCCAGCATTTT.

The rearrangement joins TRBV28 to TRBJ1-2; D is perhaps TRBD1 (6 bases). CDR1 and CDR2 from the germline V gene are MDHEN and SYDVKM. The CDR3 is made up of 12 amino acids. Trimming took off 5 bases at V and 4 bases at J, with 8 bases between the two ends. The CDR3 loop reads CASSPQGYGYTF. CDR3 in DNA: TGTGCCAGCAGTCCACAGGGCTATGGCTACACCTTC.